Judged by frequency, the clone carrying this T cell receptor (beta chain) is medium-sized. Antigen specificity is unknown. The CDR3 contains 20 residues. Germline V gene lookup returns CDR1 SEHNR and CDR2 FQNEAQ (reference sequence). TCR beta was sequenced from UMI-tagged 5' RACE libraries. TCRdb reanalyzed the 5' RACE reads and collapses them to one entry per CDR3 protein, without DNA. Its listing shows some 10,000 distinct CDR3 sequences. Progenitor exhausted-like CD8+ memory cells (TPEX) were CCR7+ PD-1+ TIGIT+. Duplicate vials holding 150,000 sorted CD8+ T cells per subset yielded the RNA. This sample was included in a study of human CD8 memory T cell subsets. Notes on the study in general: Chao1 estimates suggested stem-like memory T cells exceeded precursor exhausted T cells in diversity. Apart from T cell receptor beta chains, no chains were sequenced in the study. For stem-like memory and precursor exhausted T cells, diversity was similarly high, which was not true of effector memory cells.

The V call is TRBV7-9, the J call TRBJ1-4; TCRdb's D call of TRBD1 is untestable without DNA. The source is a human donor in good health. The sequenced sample was CD8+ T cells from PBMCs. The CDR3 is CASSSSTWTGGFATNEKLFF.